The present TCR beta chain was sequenced within a study of T cells after yellow fever vaccination. Germline V gene lookup returns CDR1 SGDLS and CDR2 YYNGEE. The V segment lost 2 bases and the J segment 4 bases; nucleotides outside the gene matches: 10. CDR3 length: 16 residues. Each CDR3 protein is one row after TCRdb ran MiXCR on the 5' RACE reads. The table has nearly 550,000 distinct CDR3 sequences, approximately 21% seen once. The source of this sequence is a man younger than 40 who received the YFV17D yellow fever vaccine. This rearrangement joins TRBV9 to TRBJ1-2; 8 bases fit TRBD1. This sample comprised PBMCs, obtained 15 days after the yellow fever booster vaccination. The CDR3 here is CASSVEPGQAVYGYTF. The CDR3 nucleotides read TGTGCCAGCAGCGTGGAACCGGGACAGGCCGTCTATGGCTACACCTTC.